The source of this TCR beta chain is a study of cytomegalovirus exposure and HLA in healthy donors. Study-wide results and caveats: In vitro testing confirmed a few CMV-associated chains as specific for CMV antigens. Whilst most TCR sequences proved rare, a subset of public TCRs occurred across many donors.

The table came from immunoSEQ multiplex PCR; TCRdb's copy has only in-frame clones and leaves some out. Of 100,000 to 130,000 clones in the sample, roughly 95% were seen once. Worth noting for this clone: Its antigen is unidentified.

This CDR3 has 14 residues. CDR1 is SNHLY, CDR2 FYNNEI, per germline. The J segment lost 3 bases and the V segment lost 10 bases, leaving 8 bases of the junction unmatched. The chain employs TRBV2 and TRBJ2-2; 7 bases are a match to TRBD1. This receptor was identified in a woman aged 18-30 years in good health and CMV-seronegative. The sample was PBMCs. The CDR3 coding sequence is TGTGCCATTGACCAGGGACAGTACACCGGGGAGCTGTTTTTT. It codes for CAIDQGQYTGELFF.